This T cell receptor (beta chain) was found in a study of blood T cells in healthy people across ages. Study observations and caveats: A roughly linear age-dependent decrease characterized TCR beta diversity per million T cells.

A sample-barcoded 5' primer and a J-beta primer mix were used in a second PCR of roughly 7 to 11 cycles. TCRdb fed the 5' RACE reads into MiXCR, producing one record per CDR3 protein. Here the sample spans approximately 900,000 distinct CDR3 sequences, about 48% being singletons. The CDR3 sequence is 12 residues long. V was clipped by 4 bases and J by 7 bases, with 11 bases between them. In this sample, this clonotype turned up once. Antigen unknown. The source is a man aged 30 to 39 in good health. V usage is TRBV12-3 or TRBV12-4 and J usage is TRBJ2-7; D may correspond to TRBD1 or TRBD2 (5 bases each). Source material: blood. The CDR3 reads CASSSGRREQYF. Here the CDR3 DNA reads TGTGCCAGCAGTTCGGGACGTCGTGAGCAGTACTTC.